Listed below are T cell receptor beta chains from one sample, sequenced in a study of shared clonotypes between healthy human individuals. Produced via immunoSEQ multiplex PCR; TCRdb's table is partial and in-frame only. Here the sample spans hundreds of thousands of clones, 90% to 95% being singletons. Sequences were obtained from naive CD8+ T cells sorted from blood. The receptor source for this set is a young man in good health. The CDR3 runs from the conserved cysteine through the conserved F or W. A D gene is named only where the DNA matches it firmly. Not all rows give a size; the values are once, few, many and, for expanded clones, a class.

>-|TRBV2|TRBD1|TRBJ2-2
CASSAFTGTGATGELFF
TGTGCCAGCAGTGCCTTTACCGGGACAGGGGCCACCGGGGAGCTGTTTTTT
>-|TRBV19|-|TRBJ2-7
CASSINRGAHLEQYF
TGTGCCAGTAGTATCAATCGGGGGGCGCACCTCGAGCAGTACTTC
>-|TRBV11-2|TRBD2|TRBJ2-1
CASSLDPASGRGNEQFF
TGTGCCAGCAGCTTAGATCCGGCCAGCGGGAGAGGGAATGAGCAGTTCTTC
>-|TRBV2|-|TRBJ2-7
CASSVFGETDYEQYF
TGTGCCAGCAGTGTTTTTGGAGAGACAGACTACGAGCAGTACTTC
>-|TRBV5-8|-|TRBJ1-2
CASSLGRERDYTF
TGTGCCAGCAGCTTGGGGCGCGAACGGGACTACACCTTC
>-|TRBV2|-|TRBJ1-2
CASSAPSVTPNYGYTF
TGTGCCAGCAGTGCCCCTTCGGTGACGCCTAACTATGGCTACACCTTC
>-|TRBV11-2|-|TRBJ2-7
CASSPGTSYEQYF
TGTGCCAGCAGCCCCGGGACATCCTACGAGCAGTACTTC
>-|TRBV27|-|TRBJ1-1
CASSLSALTEAFF
TGTGCCAGCAGTTTATCGGCTCTCACTGAAGCTTTCTTT
>-|TRBV19|-|TRBJ2-5
CASDNNGRETQYF
TGTGCCAGTGACAATAACGGAAGAGAGACCCAGTACTTC
>few|TRBV4-1|-|TRBJ1-1
CASSQRSRGWTEAFF
TGCGCCAGCAGCCAAAGATCCCGGGGCTGGACTGAAGCTTTCTTT
>-|TRBV9|TRBD1|TRBJ2-3
CASSVGDSPTDTQYF
TGTGCCAGCAGCGTGGGGGACAGCCCCACAGATACGCAGTATTTT
>-|TRBV7-7|TRBD1|TRBJ2-7
CASSSSGTGGSHSYEQYF
TGTGCTAGCAGCTCCTCCGGGACAGGGGGCAGTCACTCCTACGAGCAGTACTTC
>-|TRBV4-1|-|TRBJ2-7
CASSQSGSSYEQYF
TGCGCCAGCAGCCAATCTGGGAGTAGCTACGAGCAGTACTTC
>-|TRBV7-6|TRBD2|TRBJ2-7
CASSPTGTNYEQYF
TGTGCCAGCAGCCCAACCGGGACTAACTACGAGCAGTACTTC
>-|TRBV7-9|-|TRBJ2-7
CASSLRDTNYEQYF
TGTGCCAGCAGCCTCCGGGACACCAACTACGAGCAGTACTTC
>-|TRBV10-3|TRBD1|TRBJ1-2
CAISGDRGIANYGYTF
TGTGCCATCAGTGGGGACAGGGGGATAGCTAACTATGGCTACACCTTC
>-|TRBV6-6|-|TRBJ2-7
CASSYRVGSGYEQYF
TGTGCCAGCAGTTACCGTGTCGGGTCCGGTTACGAGCAGTACTTC
>-|TRBV5-4|TRBD2|TRBJ2-1
CASTSWASGNEQFF
TGTGCCAGCACTAGCTGGGCTAGCGGAAATGAGCAGTTCTTC
>-|TRBV7-9|-|TRBJ2-2
CASSLTGAKELFF
TGTGCCAGCAGCCTGACAGGAGCGAAGGAGCTGTTTTTT
>few|TRBV5-4|TRBD1|TRBJ1-2
CASRDRQGGYTF
TGTGCCAGCAGGGACAGGCAGGGGGGCTACACCTTC
>-|TRBV6-5|TRBD1|TRBJ2-1
CASSYSGGQANEQFF
TGTGCCAGCAGTTACTCCGGGGGACAGGCCAATGAGCAGTTCTTC
>-|TRBV28|-|TRBJ1-2
CASSPTPAGGYTF
TGTGCCAGCAGTCCCACACCCGCGGGGGGCTACACCTTC
>-|TRBV28|TRBD1|TRBJ2-5
CASSFHHLQGETQYF
TGTGCCAGCAGTTTCCATCACCTACAGGGGGAGACCCAGTACTTC
>-|TRBV9|TRBD1|TRBJ2-6
CASSARDRVISGANVLTF
TGTGCCAGCAGCGCCCGGGACAGGGTAATCTCTGGGGCCAACGTCCTGACTTTC
>-|TRBV27|-|TRBJ2-7
CASGEGRRYF
TGTGCCAGCGGAGAAGGACGTCGGTACTTC
>-|TRBV19|-|TRBJ1-1
CASSFPYGLTEAFF
TGTGCCAGTAGTTTTCCCTACGGACTCACTGAAGCTTTCTTT
>-|TRBV10-3|TRBD2|TRBJ2-2
CAIRTGTSSTGELFF
TGTGCCATCAGGACCGGGACTAGCAGCACCGGGGAGCTGTTTTTT
>-|TRBV28|-|TRBJ1-5
CASSPWTGNQPQHF
TGTGCCAGCAGTCCCTGGACAGGCAATCAGCCCCAGCATTTT
>-|TRBV9|TRBD2|TRBJ2-1
CASSPSAGGYNEQFF
TGTGCCAGCAGCCCTTCGGCGGGAGGGTACAATGAGCAGTTCTTC
>-|TRBV7-9|-|TRBJ2-4
CASSLARGGGNIQYF
TGTGCCAGCAGCCTTGCGCGTGGAGGGGGCAACATTCAGTACTTC
>-|TRBV27|TRBD2|TRBJ2-2
CASGILARMLTGELFF
TGTGCCAGCGGGATACTAGCGCGAATGCTCACCGGGGAGCTGTTTTTT
>-|TRBV15|-|TRBJ1-1
CATSRARQGIPEAFF
TGTGCCACCAGCAGGGCCCGTCAGGGGATCCCTGAAGCTTTCTTT
>-|TRBV25-1|-|TRBJ2-1
CASSESGPSAISYNEQFF
TGTGCCAGCAGTGAATCGGGACCATCGGCGATCTCCTACAATGAGCAGTTCTTC
>few|TRBV29-1|-|TRBJ2-1
CSVEGYYNEQFF
TGCAGCGTTGAGGGCTATTACAATGAGCAGTTCTTC
>-|TRBV28|TRBD1|TRBJ2-5
CASSLYPRITGAQETQYF
TGTGCCAGCAGTTTATACCCGAGGATTACAGGGGCGCAAGAGACCCAGTACTTC
>-|TRBV11-2|-|TRBJ2-1
CASSLEYRAYNEQFF
TGTGCCAGCAGCTTAGAGTATAGGGCCTACAATGAGCAGTTCTTC